The TCR beta chain described here comes from a study of blood T cell repertoires in COVID-19. Recovery among Cohort 3 donors was established by two negative PCRs, clearance, or symptom resolution. Original data processing: Reference gene primer amplification yielded estimated nucleated cell counts. Only in-frame clones appear in the TCRdb table, and some are missing; sequencing was by immunoSEQ multiplex PCR. V and J calls and clone size are given by that table; D and trimming were obtained from the DNA. The sample includes approximately 230,000 clones, about nine tenths of them seen just once. Trimming took 10 bases from V and 1 from J, leaving 13 bases between them. Germline lookup yields CDR1 LNHDA and CDR2 SQIVND (reference sequence). The CDR3 is 13 amino acids.

The receptor comes from a man in his late teens or twenties who had recovered from COVID-19. The rearrangement uses TRBV19 and TRBJ1-1; D perhaps matches TRBD1 (5 bases). Sequencing was carried out using PBMCs or T cells enriched from blood (not recorded which). CDR3 loop: CATTFGGNTEAFF. The CDR3 bases are TGTGCCACGACCTTCGGGGGGAACACTGAAGCTTTCTTT.